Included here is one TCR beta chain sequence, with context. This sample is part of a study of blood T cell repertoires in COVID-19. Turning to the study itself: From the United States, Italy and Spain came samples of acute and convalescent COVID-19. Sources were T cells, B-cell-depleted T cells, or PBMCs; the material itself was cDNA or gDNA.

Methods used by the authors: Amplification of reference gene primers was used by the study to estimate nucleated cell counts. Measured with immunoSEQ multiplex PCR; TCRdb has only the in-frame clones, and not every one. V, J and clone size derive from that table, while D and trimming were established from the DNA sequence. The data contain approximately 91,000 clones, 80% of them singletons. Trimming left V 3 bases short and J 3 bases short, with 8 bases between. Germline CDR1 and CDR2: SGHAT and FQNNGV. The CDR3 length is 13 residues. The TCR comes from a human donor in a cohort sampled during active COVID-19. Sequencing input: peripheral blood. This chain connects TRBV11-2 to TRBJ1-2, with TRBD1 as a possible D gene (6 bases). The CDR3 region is CASSFTGYYGYTF. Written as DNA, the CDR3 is TGTGCCAGCAGCTTTACAGGGTACTATGGCTACACCTTC.